A selection of T cell receptor beta chains follows, all from one sample in a study of regulatory T cells in long-lasting Graves disease. TCRdb called the multiplex PCR reads again in MiXCR, with one record for every CDR3 protein. Found here are roughly 500,000 distinct CDR3 sequences, less than 15% of them singletons; the top ten hold 8% to 10%. This sample also belongs to another study, concerning T cells in Graves' hyperthyroidism and ophthalmopathy.

This material consisted of peripheral blood mononuclear cells (PBMCs), taken at new diagnosis, from a patient treated with antithyroid drugs. Source of these receptors: a young man with Graves disease. Both conserved end residues are part of each CDR3. D genes are given only for firm matches. Clone size is not always given. Where it is, it says once, few, many or a class for expanded clones.

>14|TRBV7-2|many|-|TRBJ2-7
CASSLDYAPDEQYF
TGTGCCAGCAGCTTAGACTACGCGCCGGACGAGCAGTACTTC
>15|TRBV11-2|-|TRBD2|TRBJ2-7
CASSRLRLAGYEQYF
TGTGCCAGCAGCCGCCTAAGGCTAGCGGGATACGAGCAGTACTTC
>15|TRBV27|many|TRBD2|TRBJ2-7
CASSPTRAAGGEQYF
TGTGCCAGCAGTCCAACAAGAGCGGCGGGGGGGGAGCAGTACTTC
>18|TRBV20-1|few|TRBD2|TRBJ2-7
CSARGGGSSGPITYEQYF
TGCAGTGCTAGGGGCGGGGGGTCTAGCGGCCCAATAACCTACGAGCAGTACTTC
>15|TRBV5-1|many|TRBD2|TRBJ2-4
CASSSSGSIENIQYF
TGCGCCAGCAGTTCCAGCGGGAGTATCGAAAACATTCAGTACTTC
>13|TRBV27|many|-|TRBJ1-1
CASSLGEMMGAFF
TGTGCCAGCAGTTTAGGGGAAATGATGGGAGCTTTCTTT
>15|TRBV7-8|many|-|TRBJ1-4
CASSLGGQPNEKLFF
TGTGCCAGCAGCTTAGGAGGGCAGCCTAATGAAAAACTGTTTTTT
>14|TRBV19|many|-|TRBJ2-2
CASRATGRAGELFF
TGTGCCAGTAGGGCGACAGGCCGCGCCGGGGAGCTGTTTTTT
>15|TRBV11-2|few|TRBD2|TRBJ2-5
CASSRGTNSQETQYF
TGTGCCAGCAGCAGAGGGACTAACTCCCAAGAGACCCAGTACTTC
>16|TRBV12-5|many|-|TRBJ2-2
CASGPLTTHNTGELFF
TGTGCTAGTGGTCCCTTGACCACACATAACACCGGGGAGCTGTTTTTT
>13|TRBV2|many|TRBD1|TRBJ2-7
CASSVGTGNEQYF
TGTGCCAGCAGTGTTGGGACAGGCAACGAGCAGTACTTC
>15|TRBV2|many|TRBD2|TRBJ2-1
CASSESSGSSNEQFF
TGTGCCAGCAGTGAATCTAGCGGGAGCTCAAATGAGCAGTTCTTC
>11|TRBV2|many|TRBD1|TRBJ1-2
CASIDRAKDTF
TGTGCCAGCATTGACAGGGCCAAGGACACCTTC
>17|TRBV14|-|-|TRBJ2-2
CASSQYAAESNTGELFF
TGTGCCAGCAGCCAATATGCGGCGGAGTCGAACACCGGGGAGCTGTTTTTT
>15|TRBV27|many|-|TRBJ2-7
CASSQLGGVSYEQYF
TGTGCCAGCAGTCAGCTTGGGGGCGTCTCCTACGAGCAGTACTTC
>12|TRBV29-1|many|-|TRBJ2-5
CSVEDPGETQYF
TGCAGCGTTGAGGACCCCGGGGAGACCCAGTACTTC
>14|TRBV4-1|-|TRBD2|TRBJ2-7
CASSHPGGGNEQYF
TGCGCCAGCAGCCACCCGGGGGGGGGCAACGAGCAGTACTTC
>16|TRBV20-1|many|TRBD2|TRBJ2-5
CSAPVVAGAGGGAQYF
TGCAGTGCCCCCGTGGTAGCGGGAGCGGGGGGCGGGGCCCAGTACTTC
>14|TRBV5-1|many|-|TRBJ2-4
CASSPGVGETIQYF
TGCGCCAGCAGCCCGGGGGTTGGCGAGACCATTCAGTACTTC
>14|TRBV13|many|TRBD2|TRBJ2-7
CASSSSGTSGQQYF
TGTGCCAGCAGCTCCTCCGGGACTAGCGGTCAGCAGTACTTC
>14|TRBV20-1|-|TRBD2|TRBJ2-7
CSAPPAGGSYEQYF
TGCAGTGCTCCCCCAGCGGGAGGTTCCTACGAGCAGTACTTC
>14|TRBV12-3/TRBV12-4|many|-|TRBJ2-3
CASSLMGGPDTQYF
TGTGCCAGCAGCCTCATGGGCGGACCAGATACGCAGTATTTT
>15|TRBV19|many|TRBD1|TRBJ1-1
CASSMGQGLGTEAFF
TGTGCCAGTAGTATGGGACAGGGGCTGGGGACTGAAGCTTTCTTT
>15|TRBV12-3/TRBV12-4|many|-|TRBJ2-7
CASSLMTAPSYEQYF
TGTGCCAGCAGTTTAATGACAGCTCCTTCCTACGAGCAGTACTTC
>13|TRBV19|-|TRBD2|TRBJ2-7
CASKDSGSYEQYF
TGTGCCAGTAAGGATAGCGGGAGCTACGAGCAGTACTTC
>13|TRBV12-3/TRBV12-4|many|-|TRBJ1-1
CASRLIPGTEAFF
TGTGCCAGCAGACTTATCCCGGGCACTGAAGCTTTCTTT
>14|TRBV30|-|TRBD2|TRBJ2-5
CAWSSIAGQETQYF
TGTGCCTGGAGTTCTATAGCGGGACAAGAGACCCAGTACTTC
>14|TRBV27|many|-|TRBJ2-3
CASRTGTSTDTQYF
TGTGCCTCTCGAACGGGCACTAGCACAGATACGCAGTATTTT
>18|TRBV14|-|TRBD2|TRBJ2-2
CASSQETSGKANTGELFF
TGTGCCAGCAGCCAGGAAACTAGCGGGAAAGCGAACACCGGGGAGCTGTTTTTT
>15|TRBV20-1|-|TRBD2|TRBJ2-7
CSAPGTSGSLHEQYF
TGCAGTGCTCCAGGGACTAGCGGGAGCTTGCACGAGCAGTACTTC
>15|TRBV7-2|few|-|TRBJ1-4
CASSASGTTNEKLFF
TGTGCCAGCAGCGCGTCCGGGACAACTAATGAAAAACTGTTTTTT
>13|TRBV19|few|TRBD1|TRBJ1-2
CASSHRTGVGYTF
TGTGCCAGTAGCCACAGGACAGGGGTTGGCTACACCTTC
>18|TRBV6-5|many|-|TRBJ2-7
CASSYSLQRASASYEQYF
TGTGCCAGCAGTTACTCGCTCCAAAGGGCTAGCGCTTCCTACGAGCAGTACTTC
>14|TRBV12-3/TRBV12-4|many|TRBD1|TRBJ2-3
CASTWTGITDTQYF
TGTGCCAGCACCTGGACAGGGATCACAGATACGCAGTATTTT
>15|TRBV20-1|many|TRBD2|TRBJ2-3
CSARGASGIRDTQYF
TGCAGTGCTAGAGGGGCTAGCGGGATACGTGATACGCAGTATTTT
>14|TRBV20-1|few|TRBD1|TRBJ2-4
CSARVGTEPNIQYF
TGCAGTGCTAGAGTCGGGACAGAACCAAACATTCAGTACTTC
>14|TRBV12-3/TRBV12-4|many|-|TRBJ2-3
CASSLYRYTDTQYF
TGTGCCAGCAGTTTATACAGATACACAGATACGCAGTATTTT
>15|TRBV20-1|many|TRBD2|TRBJ2-2
CSARTSGRVSGELFF
TGCAGTGCAAGGACTAGCGGGAGAGTTTCGGGGGAGCTGTTTTTT
>15|TRBV6-1|-|-|TRBJ1-3
CASAVRASSGNTIYF
TGTGCCAGCGCTGTCAGGGCGAGCTCTGGAAACACCATATATTTT
>14|TRBV7-3|many|TRBD2|TRBJ2-4
CASSLLGGRNIQYF
TGTGCCAGCAGCTTATTAGGCGGGAGGAACATTCAGTACTTC
>15|TRBV5-4|many|TRBD1|TRBJ2-5
CASSLGTGGGETQYF
TGTGCCAGCAGCTTGGGGACAGGGGGCGGCGAGACCCAGTACTTC
>15|TRBV27|-|-|TRBJ2-5
CASSLVRAREETQYF
TGTGCCAGCAGTTTGGTGCGTGCTAGGGAAGAGACCCAGTACTTC
>16|TRBV9|-|TRBD2|TRBJ2-2
CASSGEGREVTGELFF
TGTGCCAGCAGCGGAGAGGGGCGGGAGGTCACCGGGGAGCTGTTTTTT
>15|TRBV19|-|TRBD2|TRBJ2-2
CASSRTSGSTGELFF
TGTGCCAGTAGTAGGACTAGCGGGAGCACCGGGGAGCTGTTTTTT
>16|TRBV20-1|many|-|TRBJ2-7
CSARDPGALHPYEQYF
TGCAGTGCTAGAGATCCAGGAGCGCTCCACCCCTACGAGCAGTACTTC